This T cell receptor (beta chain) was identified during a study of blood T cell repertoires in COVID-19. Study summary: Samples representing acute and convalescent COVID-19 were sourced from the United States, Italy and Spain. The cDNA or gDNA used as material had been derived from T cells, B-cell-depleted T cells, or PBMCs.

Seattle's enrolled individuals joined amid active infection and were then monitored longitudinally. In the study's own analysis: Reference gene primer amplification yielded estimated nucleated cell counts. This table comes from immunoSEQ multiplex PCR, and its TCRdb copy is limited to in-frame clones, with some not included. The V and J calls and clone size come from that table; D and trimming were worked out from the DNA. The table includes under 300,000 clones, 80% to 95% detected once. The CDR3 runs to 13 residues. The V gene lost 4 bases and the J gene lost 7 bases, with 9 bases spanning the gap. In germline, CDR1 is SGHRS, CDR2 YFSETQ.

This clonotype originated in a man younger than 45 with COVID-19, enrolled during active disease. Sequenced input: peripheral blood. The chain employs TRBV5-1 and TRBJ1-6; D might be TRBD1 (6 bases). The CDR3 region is CASSRTANSPLHF. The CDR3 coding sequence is TGCGCCAGCAGCCGGACAGCCAATTCACCCCTCCACTTT.